A single sample gave rise to the 3 T cell receptor beta chains below, sequenced in a study of control samples from healthy donors and cancer patients. Only in-frame clones appear in the TCRdb table, and some are missing; sequencing was by immunoSEQ multiplex PCR. Of over 120,000 clones listed, about 95% were seen once; the top ten hold over 12%. Sequencing was carried out using PBMCs. These receptors were obtained from a man aged 55 to 70 with colorectal cancer.

This chain links TRBV9 with TRBJ2-3; 8 bases map to TRBD2. The V segment lost 3 bases and the J segment 1 base; nucleotides outside the gene matches: 4. The CDR3 contains 15 residues. CDR1 and CDR2 from the germline V gene are SGDLS and YYNGEE. DNA for the CDR3: TGTGCCAGCAGCGGAGGGCGGGGGGGCACAGATACGCAGTATTTT. Encoded protein: CASSGGRGGTDTQYF.

The chain uses TRBV5-1 and TRBJ2-7; D call uncertain. V lost 0 bases, J lost 0 bases, and 10 bases lay in between. Per germline, CDR1 SGHRS and CDR2 YFSETQ. The CDR3 has 15 amino acids. The CDR3 nucleotides are TGCGCCAGCAGCTTGGTTTATCCTAGCTCCTACGAGCAGTACTTC. Its protein product is CASSLVYPSSYEQYF.

This chain links TRBV6-5 with TRBJ1-2; D is uncertain. The CDR3 runs 12 residues. The germline CDR1 and CDR2 sequences are MNHEY and SVGAGI. V was shortened by 6 bases and J by 5 bases, with 10 bases between the two germline ends. CDR3 bases: TGTGCCAGCAGGGATTTGGGATATGGCTACACCTTC. This codes for CASRDLGYGYTF.